The rows below give T cell receptor beta chains drawn from one sample of a study of vaccination effects on CD4 cells after COVID-19. Their specific antigens are unknown. The table came from immunoSEQ multiplex PCR; TCRdb's copy has only in-frame clones and leaves some out. This table holds 55,000 to 65,000 clones, about four fifths found once. The sequences come from CD4+ T cells from PBMCs cultured with HCoV-229E spike peptides, collected before COVID-19 vaccination. These TCRs come from a human donor who received a COVID-19 vaccine. CDR3s include the opening cysteine and the closing phenylalanine or tryptophan. D genes are given only for firm matches. Where a row states a size, it is once, few, many or the class of an expanded clone; other rows omit it.

>-|once|TRBJ1-4|TRBV19
TGTGCCAGTAGTATTGGCAGACGCTCAACTAATGAAAAACTGTTTTTT
CASSIGRRSTNEKLFF
>-|once|TRBJ1-6|TRBV5-6
TGTGCCAGCAGCTCCCCAGTGGGGGGAAATTCACCCCTCCACTTT
CASSSPVGGNSPLHF
>TRBD1|once|TRBJ1-1|TRBV18
TGTGCCAGCTCACCTTTGGGACAGCCGAACACTGAAGCTTTCTTT
CASSPLGQPNTEAFF
>-|-|TRBJ2-4|TRBV3-1/TRBV3-2
TGTGCCAGCAGCCAAGGTGGGGGTCTAGCCAAAAACATTCAGTACTTC
CASSQGGGLAKNIQYF
>TRBD1|-|TRBJ2-5|TRBV28
TGTGCCAGCAGTCCCGGGACAGTGCAAGAGACCCAGTACTTC
CASSPGTVQETQYF
>-|-|TRBJ1-1|TRBV5-6
TGTGCCAGCAGCTTGCCTCTGAACACTGAAGCTTTCTTT
CASSLPLNTEAFF
>-|-|TRBJ2-1|TRBV5-1
TGCGCCAGTTACCCCGCAGGCCGATACAATGAGCAGTTCTTC
CASYPAGRYNEQFF
>TRBD1|-|TRBJ1-6|TRBV9
TGTGCCAGCAGCGCGAGGGACAGGGGATGGAATTCACCCCTCCACTTT
CASSARDRGWNSPLHF
>-|-|TRBJ2-3|TRBV15
TGTGCCACCAGCGCTCGGGCCTCCGAAGCGCAGTATTTT
CATSARASEAQYF
>-|-|TRBJ1-1|TRBV6-2/TRBV6-3
TGTGCCAGCAGTTACATACCCGGTCGGAACACTGAAGCTTTCTTT
CASSYIPGRNTEAFF
>-|-|TRBJ2-2|TRBV5-1
TGCGCCAGCAGCAGCGGACAGACCGGGGAGCTGTTTTTT
CASSSGQTGELFF
>TRBD1|-|TRBJ2-4|TRBV5-1
TGCGCCAGCAGCGTATACGGTATGACAGGGGCCAATATAGGCAAAAACATTCAGTACTTC
CASSVYGMTGANIGKNIQYF
>-|-|TRBJ1-2|TRBV19
TGTGCCAGTAGTCCACAGGGAAGAGCTAACTATGGCTACACCTTC
CASSPQGRANYGYTF
>TRBD1|-|TRBJ2-5|TRBV5-1
TGCGCCAGCAGCCTGGGACAGGGCCAAGAGACCCAGTACTTC
CASSLGQGQETQYF
>TRBD2|-|TRBJ2-1|TRBV4-2
TGTGCCAGCAGCCCTGGGACTAGATTTGACTACAATGAGCAGTTCTTC
CASSPGTRFDYNEQFF
>TRBD1|-|TRBJ1-3|TRBV28
TGTGCCAGCCGAGGGACAGGCTCTGGAAACACCATATATTTT
CASRGTGSGNTIYF
>-|-|TRBJ1-1|TRBV15
TGTGCCGAAATGTTTCAGAGGGGATATGGGACTGAAGCTTTCTTT
CAEMFQRGYGTEAFF
>TRBD1|-|TRBJ1-1|TRBV5-1
TGCGCCAGCAGCTTGAGCGAGGGGGCGCACACTGAAGCTTTCTTT
CASSLSEGAHTEAFF
>TRBD1|-|TRBJ1-6|TRBV5-1
TGCGCCAGCAGCCTTTTAACCGGGACAGATAATTCACCCCTCCACTTT
CASSLLTGTDNSPLHF
>-|-|TRBJ2-1|TRBV28
TGTGCCAGCAGTTTTGACCGCTACTCCTACAATGAGCAGTTCTTC
CASSFDRYSYNEQFF
>-|-|TRBJ2-1|TRBV14
TGTGCCAGCAGCCAAGATCCCCCAGCTAAGCAGTTCTTC
CASSQDPPAKQFF
>TRBD1|-|TRBJ1-1|TRBV29-1
TGCAGCGTTCAACCAACGACAGGGGGCCGGACTGAAGCTTTCTTT
CSVQPTTGGRTEAFF
>-|-|TRBJ2-3|TRBV2
TGTGCCAGCAGTGTGGGGCAGAATACGCAGTATTTT
CASSVGQNTQYF
>-|-|TRBJ1-3|TRBV30
TGTGCCTGGAGTCCTACAGGGTCCGGAAACACCATATATTTT
CAWSPTGSGNTIYF
>-|-|TRBJ2-3|TRBV11-3
TGTGCCAGCAGCCTGGACACAGATACGCAGTATTTT
CASSLDTDTQYF
>-|-|TRBJ2-5|TRBV7-3
TGTGCCAGCAGCTTAACGACGGAGACCCAGTACTTC
CASSLTTETQYF
>-|-|TRBJ2-2|TRBV11-3
TGTGCCAGCAGCTTAGTTTCGTCCGGGGAGCTGTTTTTT
CASSLVSSGELFF
>-|-|TRBJ2-2|TRBV27
TGTGCCAGCAGTTTCAGGGACTTCTCCCCCGGGGAGCTGTTTTTT
CASSFRDFSPGELFF
>-|-|TRBJ1-5|TRBV12-5
TGTGCTAGTAATTCTATCACGGGGGAAGGGGGCAATCAGCCCCAGCATTTT
CASNSITGEGGNQPQHF
>-|once|TRBJ2-3|TRBV9
TGTGCCAGCAGCGTAGAGGCAGGCACAGATACGCAGTATTTT
CASSVEAGTDTQYF
>-|-|TRBJ1-2|TRBV28
TGTGCCAGCAGCGGGCAGGGGAATTATGGCTACACCTTC
CASSGQGNYGYTF
>-|-|TRBJ2-3|TRBV7-2
TGTGCCAGCAGCCTGGGTTTTTACGCAGATACGCAGTATTTT
CASSLGFYADTQYF
>-|-|TRBJ1-3|TRBV19
TGTGCCAGTAGAATAAGTTCGGACTCGTCCACCATATATTTT
CASRISSDSSTIYF
>-|-|TRBJ2-2|TRBV19
TGTGCCAGTAGTATAGTTGGGGGTTCGAACACCGGGGAGCTGTTTTTT
CASSIVGGSNTGELFF
>-|-|TRBJ2-1|TRBV9
TGTGCCAGCAGCATAGCCTCTGGACAGACCTACAATGAGCAGTTCTTC
CASSIASGQTYNEQFF
>-|-|TRBJ2-1|TRBV30
TGTGCCTGGAGTCCGGGATCAGACCTAAATGAGCAGTTCTTC
CAWSPGSDLNEQFF
>TRBD1|-|TRBJ2-5|TRBV4-1
TGCGCCAGCAGCCAAGATAGGACAGGGGAGACCCAGTACTTC
CASSQDRTGETQYF
>TRBD1|-|TRBJ1-1|TRBV6-5
TGTGCCAGCAGGACAGGGGATACTGAAGCTTTCTTT
CASRTGDTEAFF
>TRBD1|-|TRBJ2-2|TRBV5-1
TGCGCCAGCAGCGACGGACAGGGGGCCGGGGAGCTGTTTTTT
CASSDGQGAGELFF
>-|-|TRBJ2-5|TRBV29-1
TGCAGCGCTACCGGGTCCCAAGAGACCCAGTACTTC
CSATGSQETQYF
>-|-|TRBJ1-1|TRBV19
TGTGCCAGTATCAGGGGAGAAACTGAAGCTTTCTTT
CASIRGETEAFF
>TRBD1|-|TRBJ1-1|TRBV7-8
TGTGCCAGCAGCCCTTTAGGCCTACAGGGGGGAACTGAAGCTTTCTTT
CASSPLGLQGGTEAFF
>TRBD2|-|TRBJ2-5|TRBV10-2
TGCGCCAGCAGTGTCTGGACTAGCGGGGATCTAAAAGAGACCCAGTACTTC
CASSVWTSGDLKETQYF
>-|few|TRBJ2-3|TRBV29-1
TGCAGCGTTGCAGAGTTGGATACGCAGTATTTT
CSVAELDTQYF
>TRBD1|-|TRBJ1-5|TRBV6-2/TRBV6-3
TGTGCCAGCAGTTATCGAGGACAGGGTAACCAGCCCCAGCATTTT
CASSYRGQGNQPQHF
>-|-|TRBJ1-5|TRBV7-9
TGTGCCAGCAGCTTAGCCGGCGGTAGCAATCAGCCCCAGCATTTT
CASSLAGGSNQPQHF
>-|-|TRBJ1-5|TRBV19
TGTGCCAGTAGTATCGCTCACGGGGATCAGCCCCAGCATTTT
CASSIAHGDQPQHF
>-|-|TRBJ2-3|TRBV9
TGTGCCAGCAGCGTAGCGGGCAGGGAAACAGATACGCAGTATTTT
CASSVAGRETDTQYF
>-|few|TRBJ1-2|TRBV19
TGTGCCAGTAGTCCCGGGCTGGACGGTTGGGGCTACACCTTC
CASSPGLDGWGYTF
>-|-|TRBJ1-2|TRBV12-5
TGTGCTAGTGGTTTGGTACAAGGGGACCAATATAACTATGGCTACACCTTC
CASGLVQGDQYNYGYTF
>-|-|TRBJ2-3|TRBV21-1
TGTGCCAGCAGCAAAGTAGCAGATACGCAGTATTTT
CASSKVADTQYF
>TRBD2|-|TRBJ2-5|TRBV6-5
TGTGCCAGCAGATGGGGGGGGGAGACCCAGTACTTC
CASRWGGETQYF
>TRBD2|-|TRBJ2-1|TRBV7-2
TGTGCCAGCAGCCCGCCCGGGGGGACTCCGGATGGCAATGAGCAGTTCTTC
CASSPPGGTPDGNEQFF
>TRBD2|-|TRBJ2-5|TRBV18
TGTGCCAGCTCAACCGGGAGGGAGACCCAGTACTTC
CASSTGRETQYF
>TRBD1|-|TRBJ1-2|TRBV18
TGTGCCAGCTCACCCGGACAGGTTTATGGCTACACCTTC
CASSPGQVYGYTF
>-|few|TRBJ1-5|TRBV6-5
TGTGCCTCAGTATTAGGGCGCGGACAGCCCCAGCATTTT
CASVLGRGQPQHF